This TCR beta chain was sequenced for a study of cytomegalovirus exposure and HLA in healthy donors. About the study: There were over 350 genotyped donors. Of these, about 81% fell in the genetic ancestry cluster associated with self-reported Caucasian donors.

PCR was performed using 60 Vbeta and 13 Jbeta primers. This table comes from immunoSEQ multiplex PCR, and its TCRdb copy is limited to in-frame clones, with some not included. The sample includes some 90,000 clones, over 75% of them seen just once. Study-level findings and limits: Cytomegalovirus association was listed for 170 or so TCR beta chains.

V was cut by 0 bases and J by 3 bases, with 11 bases left in between. CDR3 length: 14 residues. The V gene's germline CDR1 is GTSNPN and CDR2 SVGIG (reference sequence). Details on this clone: Antigen specificity is unknown.

The source material was PBMCs. The sequence was obtained from a female donor in good health and CMV-seronegative. The genes are TRBV30 and TRBJ2-5, with no clear D. As DNA, the CDR3 is TGTGCCTGGAGTGTACACTACCAAAAAGAGACCCAGTACTTC. Amino acid sequence: CAWSVHYQKETQYF.